What follows is one TCR beta chain and its context. Its antigen is unknown. Base qualities are not at hand, and no much larger clone is one base apart. The data stem from a study of T cell repertoires in cytomegalovirus infection (dated by TCRdb to the late 2010s). Concerning the study at large: Peptide stimulations targeted recently identified HLA-C-restricted CMV epitopes, whose presentation resists viral immunomodulation, together with well-studied HLA-B-restricted epitopes. The HLA type of each donor mattered for the analysis, because public TCR beta signatures pointed to carriage of CMV infection along with the matching HLA type.

Deletion took 4 bases off V and 5 bases off J, with a span of 21 bases between the germline ends. There are 17 amino acids in the CDR3, from cysteine to phenylalanine inclusive. Only the CDR3 portion is preserved as DNA: 51 bases, with reading frame beginning at the first base. CDR1 and CDR2 (MNHNS, SASEGT) derive from the germline V gene. Reading the label with the study, this specimen's treatment or condition is: in vitro stimulation with specific CMV peptide epitopes to enrich CMV-specific T cells. The run used an Illumina HiSeq 1500. Using fastp trimming at Q25 and MiXCR clonotype assembly, TCRdb reanalyzed the public sequencing data and kept in-frame beta chains. Identical CDR3 proteins give one entry, which carries the most common genes and DNA. This sample is represented by under 500,000 distinct CDR3 sequences; roughly 46% of them were singletons. The top ten hold about 41% of the sample. The investigation overall reported the following: Cumulative frequency of public TCR beta family members discriminated carriers of CMV infection plus the relevant HLA type in this cohort and an independent approximately 400-donor cohort. In the ex vivo response, HLA-C-restricted CMV-specific TCR beta clonotypes were dominant, and in two of eight donors the single most frequent clonotype came from this HLA-C-restricted group.

The sequences come from cultured PBMCs, collected from culture after CMV antigen stimulation. This TCR came from a human donor in good health (CMV status not recorded). Some clones in this sample may be carry-over from other donors' samples. The chain employs TRBV6-1 and TRBJ2-1; TRBD1 could be the D gene, as 6 bases match. This receptor has the CDR3 CASSVLPGTSTHNEQFF. The nucleotide sequence is TGTGCCAGCAGTGTCTTGCCCGGGACATCAACCCACAATGAGCAGTTCTTC.